These 8 T cell receptor beta chains share one sample of origin, sequenced in a study of memory CD4+ T cells and cytomegalovirus serostatus. This table comes from immunoSEQ multiplex PCR, and its TCRdb copy is limited to in-frame clones, with some not included. Among approximately 41,000 clones listed, about three quarters were seen once. Single viable CD3+CD4+CD8-CD45RO+ cells were sorted as the memory CD4+ T cells. The specimen was memory CD4+ T cells from blood. The receptors shown here come from an adult in good health and CMV-seronegative.

The chain uses TRBV7-2 and TRBJ2-3; D is possibly TRBD2 (5 bases). CDR1 SGHTA and CDR2 FQGNSA come from the germline V gene. CDR3 size: 12 residues. V dropped 6 bases and J dropped 2 bases, with 6 bases sitting between them. The CDR3 nucleotides are TGTGCCAGCAGGACTAACACAGATACGCAGTATTTT. Its protein product is CASRTNTDTQYF.

Comments on this clone: Other DNA sequences within the sample encode an identical CDR3. V usage is TRBV5-6 and J usage is TRBJ2-5; the D is unclear. The ends were cut back, 1 base at V and 5 bases at J, with 3 bases in the middle. Germline V gives CDR1 SGHDT, CDR2 YYEEEE. The CDR3 length is 11 residues. In DNA, the CDR3 is TGTGCCAGCAGCTTGCGGGAGACCCAGTACTTC. The encoded protein is CASSLRETQYF.

The chain carries TRBV15 and TRBJ2-2, with D possibly matching TRBD2 (6 bases). V dropped 5 bases and J dropped 4 bases, with 26 bases sitting between them. The CDR3 consists of 19 residues. Germline V CDR1 and CDR2: LNHNV, YYDKDF (reference sequence). The CDR3 bases are TGTGCCACCAGCCCAATTTACCATGGGCGACTAGATGGCACCGGGGAGCTGTTTTTT. This encodes CATSPIYHGRLDGTGELFF.

This chain connects TRBV6-1 to TRBJ1-5; the D gene is possibly TRBD1 (6 bases). The CDR3 runs 15 residues. Trimming pared 4 bases from V and 2 bases from J, leaving 12 bases between. CDR1 is MNHNS, CDR2 SASEGT, per germline. The CDR3 reads CASSVFDRRNQPQHF. The DNA of the CDR3 is TGTGCCAGCAGTGTCTTCGACAGGCGCAATCAGCCCCAGCATTTT.

V gene TRBV30 combines with J gene TRBJ1-5, with D perhaps TRBD1 (6 bases). Germline CDR1 and CDR2: GTSNPN and SVGIG (reference sequence). V was pared by 6 bases and J by 0 bases, with 12 bases between. The CDR3 runs 14 residues. CDR3 in DNA: TGTGCCTGTGGACAGATCAATAGCAATCAGCCCCAGCATTTT. Translated: CACGQINSNQPQHF.

The genes are TRBV7-9 and TRBJ2-1; D unclear. The CDR3 spans 14 residues. Trimming removed 5 bases at V and 5 bases at J, with 13 bases between. Germline V gene sequence: CDR1 SEHNR, CDR2 FQNEAQ (reference sequence). CDR3 loop: CASSEALLNNEQFF. DNA of the CDR3: TGTGCCAGCAGCGAAGCCCTACTAAACAATGAGCAGTTCTTC.

The chain joins TRBV25-1 to TRBJ2-5; D gene ambiguous. Trimming took 4 bases from V and 1 from J, leaving 13 bases between them. The V gene's germline CDR1 is MGHDK and CDR2 SYGVNS. CDR3 length: 15 amino acids. CDR3 nucleotides: TGTGCCAGCAGTGCCCTAATGGGCAGCCAAGAGACCCAGTACTTC. Its protein product is CASSALMGSQETQYF.

The CDR3 nucleotides are TGTGCCAGCAGCTTTCGACCCCCGGACAGGGCCCACAATGAGCAGTTCTTC. It translates to CASSFRPPDRAHNEQFF. The rearrangement uses TRBV7-2 and TRBJ2-1; 8 bases align to TRBD1. Germline CDR1 is SGHTA and CDR2 is FQGNSA. Trimming cost V 3 bases and J 5 bases; bases outside gene matches: 12. The CDR3 is made up of 17 amino acids.